This T cell receptor (beta chain) was retrieved from a study of OX40 agonist ivuxolimab in advanced cancers. The J segment lost 4 bases and the V segment lost 6 bases, leaving 14 bases of the junction unmatched. Germline V CDR1 and CDR2: MNHNY, SVGAGI (reference sequence). The CDR3 runs 16 residues. Sequencing was performed with immunoSEQ multiplex PCR; in TCRdb, only in-frame clones are kept and a portion is missing. The sample holds approximately 58,000 clones, around nine tenths seen once. The source material was CD4+ or CD8+ T cells sorted from blood, sampled in a trial of the OX40 agonist ivuxolimab. The chain links TRBV6-6 to TRBJ1-2; 7 bases agree with TRBD1. The clonotype originates from an adult with an advanced solid tumor such as melanoma, head and neck, liver or kidney cancer. The chain's CDR3 is CASRPRGNIFGYGYTF. CDR3 sequence (DNA): TGTGCCAGCAGACCCAGGGGGAACATCTTTGGCTATGGCTACACCTTC.